The T cell receptor beta chain described here comes from a study of T cell responses to AZD1222 COVID-19 vaccine. Second-dose intervals of approximately 4 or approximately 12 weeks were pooled. On this clone: Its antigen remains unknown.

The V and J ends lost 2 bases and 5 bases respectively, with 9 bases between them. CDR1 WNHNN and CDR2 SYGVQD come from the germline V gene (reference sequence). The CDR3 runs to 13 residues. Findings and limits, study-wide: Mostly white British, mostly female donors; authors suggested clonal diversity may be underestimated. Spike was spanned by vaccine-associated CD4 TCRs, with dominance at 160-218 and 743-854.

The repertoire was sequenced with immunoSEQ multiplex PCR; TCRdb's copy has only in-frame clones and lacks some. The repertoire consists of 180,000 or so clones, with 93% occurring once and the leading ten covering approximately 1%. The chain joins TRBV10-1 to TRBJ1-1; D may be TRBD1 (5 bases). This receptor was identified in an adult who received the AZD1222 COVID-19 vaccine. This material consisted of peripheral blood, taken 28 days after the second AZD1222 dose. The CDR3: CASSEMGGTEAFF. In DNA, the CDR3 is TGCGCCAGCAGTGAGATGGGGGGAACTGAAGCTTTCTTT.